The source of this TCR beta chain is a study of tumor-infiltrating lymphocytes in primary liver carcinoma. Looked up from germline, CDR1 is SEHNR and CDR2 is FQNEAQ (reference sequence). The CDR3 extends over 15 amino acids. Comments on this clonotype: A junction boundary mismatches the germline segment, possibly from a read error.

Priming with a constant-region primer yielded TCR beta cDNA from about 510 ng total RNA. Library construction for TCR beta comprised three nested multiplex PCR rounds performed with slightly modified ARM-PCR. TRBV1-TRBV30 forward primers paired with a C-beta reverse primer were used in the first two PCR rounds, which ran 9 to 10 cycles each. TCRdb independently ran MiXCR on the multiplex PCR reads; one entry per CDR3 protein. The sample consists of about 210,000 distinct CDR3 sequences, around four fifths of them appearing once. Unsorted bulk tissue (roughly 18-32 mg) underwent RNA and DNA co-extraction.

The sequenced sample consisted of tumor tissue from primary liver carcinoma. This clonotype was obtained from a man aged 35-49 years with primary liver carcinoma and hepatitis B virus infection. The genes are TRBV7-9 and TRBJ2-7, with a weak D call TRBD1 (5 bases). Written as DNA, the CDR3 is TGTGCCAGCAGCTCCACCATGACAGTATTCTACGAACAGTACTTC. Its protein is CASSSTMTVFYEQYF.